The next 11 T cell receptor beta chains were all read from a single sample in a study of control samples from healthy donors and cancer patients. Sequencing was performed with immunoSEQ multiplex PCR; in TCRdb, only in-frame clones are kept and a portion is missing. Among 45,000 to 60,000 clones listed, about 95% were seen once. Input material: blood. All receptors come from a man in his thirties or forties in good health.

This clone has just a few counts. The J gene is TRBJ2-3, the V gene TRBV27; the D is unclear. The germline V and J ends were trimmed by 5 bases and 2 bases, with 2 bases remaining between them. Germline loops: CDR1 MNHEY, CDR2 SMNVEV (reference sequence). The CDR3 runs 11 residues. The CDR3 bases are TGTGCCAGCAGTAACACAGATACGCAGTATTTT. It specifies CASSNTDTQYF.

V usage is TRBV7-6 and J usage is TRBJ1-1, with D possibly matching TRBD1 (6 bases). The V end lost 4 bases, the J end lost 11 bases, and 17 bases lay between the germline ends. Germline CDR1 and CDR2: SGHVS and FNYEAQ. This CDR3 contains 13 residues. CDR3 in amino acids: CASSYATGAQAFF. The DNA for the CDR3 is TGTGCCAGCAGCTATGCGACAGGAGCCCAGGCTTTCTTT.

The chain joins TRBV28 to TRBJ2-7, with 8 nucleotides matching TRBD2. The germline V gene encodes CDR1 MDHEN and CDR2 SYDVKM. V trimming: 5 bases; J trimming: 4 bases; junction bases outside the gene matches: 7. This CDR3 spans 14 amino acids. The CDR3 nucleotides are TGTGCCAGCAGTCTGGTAGCGGGGACTTACGAGCAGTACTTC. As protein: CASSLVAGTYEQYF.

This chain joins TRBV15 and TRBJ1-2; D possibly corresponds to TRBD1 (6 bases). This CDR3 spans 14 amino acids. Germline values: CDR1 LNHNV, CDR2 YYDKDF (reference sequence). V was cut by 2 bases and J by 4 bases, with 11 bases left in between. CDR3 sequence (DNA): TGTGCCACCAGCAGATGGGAACAGGGCTATGGCTACACCTTC. Translation: CATSRWEQGYGYTF.

CDR3 sequence reads: CSVEDRGTGDEQYF. CDR3 DNA sequence: TGCAGCGTTGAAGATAGGGGGACAGGGGACGAGCAGTACTTC. The chain uses TRBV29-1 and TRBJ2-7, with 10 bases aligning to TRBD1. This CDR3 region has 14 residues. CDR1 and CDR2 (germline): SQVTM, ANQGSEA. With 0 bases clipped from V and 5 bases from J, the junction kept 4 bases outside the gene matches.

This clone appeared a single time. The chain joins TRBV4-3 to TRBJ2-3; D could derive from TRBD1 or TRBD2 (5 bases each). The germline gives CDR1 LGHNA, CDR2 YSLEER. Trimming pared 3 bases from V and 5 bases from J, leaving 18 bases between. This CDR3 is 16 amino acids long. Here the CDR3 reads CASSHPGHAREDTQYF. DNA for the CDR3: TGCGCCAGCAGCCACCCGGGGCACGCTCGGGAAGATACGCAGTATTTT.

The chain joins TRBV7-9 to TRBJ2-1; 8 bases are a match to TRBD1. Germline V gene data show CDR1 as SEHNR and CDR2 as FQNEAQ (reference sequence). The V and J ends lost 5 bases and 7 bases, in that order; junction bases with no gene match: 4. The CDR3 runs to 13 residues. The CDR3 DNA is TGTGCCAGCAGCCCCGGGACAGGTAATGAGCAGTTCTTC. This encodes CASSPGTGNEQFF.

The chain uses TRBV5-8 and TRBJ2-2, with D possibly TRBD2 on 5 matching bases. Per germline, CDR1 SGHTS and CDR2 YDEGEE. The V end was cut by 6 bases, the J end by 0 bases, with 9 bases between. The CDR3 runs 14 residues. The CDR3 loop reads CASNRGSNTGELFF. Written as DNA, the CDR3 is TGTGCCAGCAATCGCGGGTCGAACACCGGGGAGCTGTTTTTT.

The chain joins TRBV13 to TRBJ1-1; D perhaps matches TRBD1 (6 bases). The CDR3 is 14 residues long. The V end lost 5 bases, the J end lost 5 bases, and 15 bases lay between the germline ends. CDR1 is PRHDT, CDR2 FYEKMQ, per germline (reference sequence). The CDR3 DNA sequence: TGTGCCAGCAGCGATTCCACAGGGTTAACTGAAGCTTTCTTT. As protein: CASSDSTGLTEAFF.

The chain carries TRBV6-6 and TRBJ1-5; D may be TRBD1 (5 bases). The V and J ends lost 5 bases and 2 bases respectively, with 16 bases between them. Germline-derived CDR1 and CDR2 are MNHNY and SVGAGI (reference sequence). This CDR3 comprises 16 residues. The CDR3 spells CASSRDQGRGNQPQHF. The CDR3 DNA reads as TGTGCCAGCAGTCGCGATCAGGGTCGGGGCAATCAGCCCCAGCATTTT.

The gene calls are TRBV5-8 and TRBJ2-3; 13 bases match TRBD2. J lost 0 bases, V lost 3 bases, and 7 bases had no gene match. Germline CDR1 reads SGHTS; CDR2 reads YDEGEE. The CDR3 has 18 amino acids. The CDR3 loop is CASSSGLAGVTSTDTQYF. In DNA form, the CDR3 reads TGTGCCAGCAGCTCCGGACTAGCGGGAGTTACTAGCACAGATACGCAGTATTTT.